Following are 20 T cell receptor beta chains from one sample sequenced in a study of shared clonotypes between healthy human individuals. Assay: immunoSEQ multiplex PCR; the TCRdb copy retains only in-frame clones and omits some. Among 450,000 to 500,000 clones listed, roughly 80% were seen once. The sample taken for sequencing was PBMCs. The source of these receptors is a middle-aged woman in good health. Some clones in this sample may be carry-over from other donors' samples.

This chain connects TRBV5-4 to TRBJ2-5; D not certain. Trimming cost V 0 bases and J 9 bases, with 9 bases left between them. CDR1 is SGHNT, CDR2 YYREEE, per germline (reference sequence). CDR3 length equals 12 residues. The CDR3 protein is CASSLDARAQYF. The CDR3 DNA follows: TGTGCCAGCAGCTTGGATGCCCGGGCCCAGTACTTC.

CDR3 sequence reads: CASSQPRTLYQETQYF. DNA of the CDR3: TGTGCCAGCAGCCAACCCAGGACACTGTACCAAGAGACCCAGTACTTC. This chain uses TRBV7-8 with TRBJ2-5; tentatively, D is TRBD1 (5 bases). The length of the CDR3 is 16 residues. Germline V gene data show CDR1 as SGHVS and CDR2 as FQNEAQ. V was trimmed by 5 bases and J by 0 bases, leaving 16 bases between them.

The chain couples TRBV19 to TRBJ1-1; 8 nucleotides agree with TRBD1. The germline V gene has CDR1 LNHDA and CDR2 SQIVND (reference sequence). The V segment lost 1 base and the J segment 5 bases; nucleotides outside the gene matches: 3. This CDR3 region has 14 residues. The CDR3 loop is CASSIGTGRTEAFF. For the CDR3, the DNA is TGTGCCAGTAGTATAGGGACAGGGCGGACTGAAGCTTTCTTT.

The chain employs TRBV7-8 and TRBJ1-1; 8 positions agree with TRBD1. CDR1 is SGHVS, CDR2 FQNEAQ, per germline. Germline trimming cut 3 bases from V and 4 bases from J; bases unmatched to any gene: 7. The CDR3 spans 15 residues. CDR3 protein: CASSFSGGPGTEAFF. CDR3 nucleotides: TGTGCCAGCAGCTTCTCAGGGGGCCCGGGCACTGAAGCTTTCTTT.

The chain combines TRBV10-3 with TRBJ2-6; D is perhaps TRBD1 (6 bases). The ends were cut back, 8 bases at V and 0 bases at J, with 17 bases in the middle. CDR1 ENHRY and CDR2 SYGVKD come from the germline V gene. This CDR3 is 17 amino acids long. DNA of the CDR3: TGTGCCATCCGCGAGGGGGTTCTCAACTCTGGGGCCAACGTCCTGACTTTC. Translating gives CAIREGVLNSGANVLTF.

This clone was observed a single time. The V gene is TRBV14, the J gene TRBJ2-7; the D gene is possibly TRBD2 (5 bases). CDR1 is SGHDN and CDR2 is FVKESK in the germline V gene. Trimming shortened V by 4 bases and J by 2 bases, and 6 bases separated the two germline ends. This CDR3 spans 12 amino acids. The CDR3 here is CASSPGAYEQYF. The CDR3, as DNA: TGTGCCAGCAGCCCCGGGGCCTACGAGCAGTACTTC.

Comment on this clone: It differs at one base from a far larger clone, so likely a read error. This sequence joins TRBV28 and TRBJ1-1; no clear D gene. The CDR3 totals 15 residues. Trimming stripped 4 bases from V and 3 bases from J, with 15 bases between. Germline CDR1 reads MDHEN; CDR2 reads SYDVKM. The CDR3 bases are TGTGCCAGCAGTTCAACAGTGGGCGTTTACACTGAAGCTTTCTTT. This sequence encodes CASSSTVGVYTEAFF. Drawing the rest from reference TRBV28 and TRBJ1-1, the complete variable domain is DVKVTQSSRYLVKRTGEKVFLECVQDMDHENMFWYRQDPGLGLRLIYFSYDVKMKEKGDIPEGYSVSREKKERFSLILESASTNQTSMYLCASSSTVGVYTEAFFGQGTRLTVV.

This clone has only one observation. This sequence joins TRBV7-9 and TRBJ1-1, with D unresolved. Trimming stripped 6 bases from V and 1 base from J, with 15 bases between. The CDR3 spans 15 residues. Germline CDR1 and CDR2: SEHNR and FQNEAQ (reference sequence). In nucleotides, the CDR3 is TGTGCCAGCAGTCCCCCGGGCAGAGAGAACACTGAAGCTTTCTTT. It specifies CASSPPGRENTEAFF.

As concerns this clone: A far larger clone is off by one base, so a read error is likely. The V call is TRBV5-1, the J call TRBJ1-1, with a possible D match to TRBD1 (5 bases). This CDR3 contains 15 residues. Trimming took off 2 bases at V and 2 bases at J, with 13 bases between the two ends. Germline lookup yields CDR1 SGHRS and CDR2 YFSETQ. The CDR3 nucleotides read TGCGCCAGCAGCTTATCGGGGGTGGTAAACACTGAAGCTTTCTTT. The encoded protein is CASSLSGVVNTEAFF.

With regard to this clone: With only one base between it and a far larger clone, this is likely a read error. Additional DNA sequences in this sample encode the identical CDR3. The chain carries TRBV7-9 and TRBJ1-1; no reliable D call. V was trimmed by 5 bases and J by 5 bases, leaving 6 bases between them. The CDR3 contains 11 residues. From germline, CDR1 is SEHNR and CDR2 FQNEAQ (reference sequence). CDR3 loop: CASSLETEAFF. The CDR3 DNA sequence: TGTGCCAGCAGCCTAGAGACTGAAGCTTTCTTT.

The chain's CDR3 is CASSQGGTGGTEAFF. The CDR3 DNA is TGTGCCAGCAGTCAAGGCGGGACAGGTGGGACTGAAGCTTTCTTT. The chain combines TRBV6-5 with TRBJ1-1; 8 nucleotides match TRBD1. The CDR3 has 15 residues. Trimming at V came to 5 bases and at J to 5 bases, leaving 10 bases not matched to a gene. The germline V gene encodes CDR1 MNHEY and CDR2 SVGAGI.

CDR3 residues: CASSPPSFRRDEQFF. The CDR3 DNA follows: TGTGCCAGCTCACCCCCTAGTTTCCGCAGGGATGAGCAGTTCTTC. The chain links TRBV18 to TRBJ2-1, with a weak D call TRBD1 (5 bases). The CDR3 consists of 15 residues. Trimming took 3 bases from V and 8 from J, leaving 17 bases between them. Germline V gene lookup returns CDR1 KGHSH and CDR2 LQKENI.

This clone showed up many times. This chain uses TRBV19 with TRBJ2-5; 7 bases agree with TRBD2. The J call may be wrong; the DNA end is better matched by TRBJ2-7. Looked up from germline, CDR1 is LNHDA and CDR2 is SQIVND (reference sequence). CDR3 length equals 15 residues. In DNA form, the CDR3 reads TGTGCCAGTAGTATTGGGTCGGGAGGCCCCTACGAGCAGTACTTC. This sequence encodes CASSIGSGGPYEQYF.

The CDR3, as DNA: TGTGCCAGCAGCTTGGACGGCGGGATGGGGCAAGAGACCCAGTACTTC. It codes for CASSLDGGMGQETQYF. V is TRBV4-2 and J is TRBJ2-5; the D gene is possibly TRBD2 (6 bases). CDR1 LGHNA and CDR2 YNFKEQ come from the germline V gene. V lost 5 bases and J 2 bases, leaving 18 bases between the germline ends. The length of the CDR3 is 16 residues.

Remarks on this clone: A read error is likely here: a far larger clone is one base away. The V call is TRBV30, the J call TRBJ2-7; the D gene could be TRBD1 or TRBD2 (5 bases each). TRBJ2-5 explains the end of the DNA better; the J call may be wrong. Germline loops: CDR1 GTSNPN, CDR2 SVGIG (reference sequence). The CDR3 spans 15 residues. CDR3 protein: CAWSVLGHGQETQYF. For the CDR3, the DNA is TGTGCCTGGAGTGTACTAGGACACGGCCAAGAGACCCAGTACTTC.

The gene calls are TRBV5-1 and TRBJ2-7; D unresolved. The germline gives CDR1 SGHRS, CDR2 YFSETQ. This CDR3 is built from 14 residues. Trimming cost V 0 bases and J 5 bases, with 12 bases left between them. CDR3 sequence reads: CASSLENMDHEQYF. The CDR3 nucleotides are TGCGCCAGCAGCTTGGAAAACATGGACCACGAGCAGTACTTC.

This clone was seen a single time. This sequence joins TRBV5-5 and TRBJ1-5; D not certain. CDR3 length equals 13 residues. V dropped 3 bases and J dropped 4 bases, with 8 bases sitting between them. Per the germline V gene, CDR1 is SGHKS and CDR2 is YYEKEE (reference sequence). The CDR3 spells CASSSWLNQPQHF. The DNA for the CDR3 is TGTGCCAGCAGCTCCTGGCTAAATCAGCCCCAGCATTTT.

The sample holds one count of this clone. It differs at one base from a far larger clone, so likely a read error. The sample contains more than one DNA sequence encoding this CDR3. The chain combines TRBV28 with TRBJ1-5, with D unresolved. Looked up from germline, CDR1 is MDHEN and CDR2 is SYDVKM. The CDR3 totals 16 residues. With 3 bases removed from V and 1 base from J, the gap between germline ends came to 13 bases. The CDR3 region is CASSLTSTYSNQPQHF. DNA of the CDR3: TGTGCCAGCAGTTTGACGAGCACATACAGCAATCAGCCCCAGCATTTT.

The V and J genes are TRBV7-2 and TRBJ2-2; 9 bases match TRBD1. This CDR3 contains 16 residues. The V gene end was trimmed by 6 bases and the J gene end by 4 bases; junction bases not matched to a gene: 9. Germline V gene sequence: CDR1 SGHTA, CDR2 FQGNSA. The CDR3 DNA reads as TGTGCCAGCAGTCTCCGGACAGGGGTTATCACCGGGGAGCTGTTTTTT. This encodes CASSLRTGVITGELFF. The whole variable domain, remainder taken from reference TRBV7-2 and TRBJ2-2, is GAGVSQSPSNKVTEKGKDVELRCDPISGHTALYWYRQSLGQGLEFLIYFQGNSAPDKSGLPSDRFSAERTGGSVSTLTIQRTQQEDSAVYLCASSLRTGVITGELFFGEGSRLTVL.

The chain employs TRBV30 and TRBJ2-7; TRBD2 might be the D (5 bases). The germline V gene has CDR1 GTSNPN and CDR2 SVGIG (reference sequence). The CDR3 is made up of 16 amino acids. With 1 base removed from V and 5 bases from J, the gap between germline ends came to 21 bases. CDR3 nucleotide sequence: TGTGCCTGGAGTGCCTCCGGTGGGTGGGAGTTCGACGAGCAGTACTTC. It specifies CAWSASGGWEFDEQYF.